The 17 T cell receptor beta chains reported below all come from one sample, sequenced in a study of T cells after yellow fever vaccination. TCRdb redid the calling of the 5' RACE reads with MiXCR, one entry per CDR3 protein. Here the sample spans under 600,000 distinct CDR3 sequences, about 13% being singletons. The sequencing here drew on PBMCs, taken on the day of the yellow fever booster vaccination. The receptors were gathered from a man aged 25-45 years who received the YFV17D yellow fever vaccine.

This clonotype was counted once. Since the CDR3 does not end with the conserved phenylalanine or tryptophan, this likely comes from a read error. This chain connects TRBV7-2 to TRBJ1-6; no definite D call. The V end was cut by 5 bases, the J end by 7 bases, with 12 bases between. The CDR3 length is 14 residues. The germline V gene has CDR1 SGHTA and CDR2 FQGNSA. CDR3 sequence reads: CASSRRAQNSPLHL. The CDR3, as DNA: TGTGCCAGCAGCCGCCGGGCCCAAAATTCACCCCTCCACCTT.

The chain combines TRBV19 with TRBJ1-2; 8 nucleotides agree with TRBD1. The V gene end was trimmed by 9 bases and the J gene end by 3 bases; junction bases not matched to a gene: 3. The CDR3 length is 12 residues. Germline values: CDR1 LNHDA, CDR2 SQIVND (reference sequence). The CDR3: CASLQGDYGYTF. In DNA, the CDR3 is TGTGCCAGCCTACAGGGGGACTATGGCTACACCTTC.

The J gene is TRBJ2-3, the V gene TRBV5-1, with TRBD2 identical over 10 bases. Germline CDR1 and CDR2: SGHRS and YFSETQ. The CDR3 consists of 16 residues. Losses at the gene ends were 4 bases for V and 1 base for J; bases not matched to a gene: 6. The CDR3 here is CASSQNLAGGTDTQYF. The CDR3 region has the DNA TGCGCCAGCAGCCAAAATCTAGCGGGAGGCACAGATACGCAGTATTTT.

The gene calls are TRBV3-1 and TRBJ2-1; tentative D call: TRBD2 (5 bases). Trimming took 3 bases from V and 2 from J, leaving 8 bases between them. The CDR3 contains 14 residues. From germline, CDR1 is LGHDT and CDR2 YNNKEL (reference sequence). The CDR3 DNA reads as TGTGCCAGCAGCCACAGGACTGCCTACAATGAGCAGTTCTTC. Protein sequence: CASSHRTAYNEQFF.

CDR3 sequence: CATRPSERRGATNEKLFF. CDR3 in DNA: TGCGCCACCCGACCTAGCGAGAGACGGGGGGCAACTAATGAAAAACTGTTTTTT. The gene calls are TRBV10-1 and TRBJ1-4; weak D call: TRBD1 (5 bases). V lost 10 bases to trimming and J lost 0 bases, with 24 bases between them. The CDR3 totals 18 residues. The germline CDR1 and CDR2 sequences are WNHNN and SYGVQD (reference sequence).

The chain is built from TRBV6-5 and TRBJ1-1; D is unclear. Germline V lookup: CDR1 MNHEY, CDR2 SVGAGI. This CDR3 region has 13 residues. Trimming shortened V by 4 bases and J by 7 bases, and 13 bases separated the two germline ends. For the CDR3, the DNA is TGTGCCAGCAGTTTCGGGGTTCGTAGTGAAGCTTTCTTT. This gives the protein CASSFGVRSEAFF.

The chain joins TRBV29-1 to TRBJ2-5; weak D call: TRBD2 (5 bases). Trimming shortened V by 7 bases and J by 0 bases, and 18 bases separated the two germline ends. CDR1 SQVTM and CDR2 ANQGSEA come from the germline V gene. CDR3 size: 15 residues. The CDR3 sequence is CSAGTLGTNQETQYF. CDR3 nucleotide sequence: TGCAGCGCGGGAACCTTGGGAACCAACCAAGAGACCCAGTACTTC.

The rearrangement uses TRBV5-1 and TRBJ1-3; D not resolved. Germline CDR1 SGHRS, CDR2 YFSETQ. The CDR3 extends over 15 amino acids. The V gene lost 0 bases and the J gene lost 2 bases, with 9 bases spanning the gap. Written as DNA, the CDR3 is TGCGCCAGCAGCTTGGAAAGACTACCTGGAAACACCATATATTTT. This codes for CASSLERLPGNTIYF. Drawing the rest from reference TRBV5-1 and TRBJ1-3, the complete variable domain is KAGVTQTPRYLIKTRGQQVTLSCSPISGHRSVSWYQQTPGQGLQFLFEYFSETQRNKGNFPGRFSGRQFSNSRSEMNVSTLELGDSALYLCASSLERLPGNTIYFGEGSWLTVV.

This clonotype was counted ten times or more. The gene calls are TRBV19 and TRBJ2-2; no definite D call. V was pared by 3 bases and J by 7 bases, with 15 bases between. In germline, CDR1 is LNHDA, CDR2 SQIVND (reference sequence). The length of the CDR3 is 15 residues. CDR3 residues: CASSIGHYVNGELFF. The CDR3 DNA sequence: TGTGCCAGTAGTATCGGGCACTACGTCAACGGGGAGCTGTTTTTT.

The rearrangement links TRBV6-2 or TRBV6-3 to TRBJ2-7; D might be TRBD1 (6 bases). From germline, CDR1 is MNHEY and CDR2 SVGEGT. This CDR3 is 13 amino acids long. V lost 0 bases and J lost 7, with 10 bases in between. The CDR3: CASSYSRGREQYF. DNA for the CDR3: TGTGCCAGCAGTTACTCCAGGGGTCGTGAGCAGTACTTC.

In its sample, this clonotype was seen a few times. This sequence joins TRBV6-5 and TRBJ2-4; the D call may be TRBD1 or TRBD2 (5 bases each). There are 17 residues in the CDR3. CDR1 and CDR2 (germline): MNHEY, SVGAGI. Trimming took 2 bases from V and 0 from J, leaving 14 bases between them. CDR3 sequence (DNA): TGTGCCAGCAGTTACAGGGGTGGAGGTTTAGCCAAAAACATTCAGTACTTC. Protein sequence: CASSYRGGGLAKNIQYF.

The gene calls are TRBV6-2 or TRBV6-3 and TRBJ2-1; 11 bases map to TRBD2. The CDR3 length is 19 residues. Trimming at V came to 7 bases and at J to 4 bases, leaving 18 bases not matched to a gene. Germline lookup yields CDR1 MNHEY and CDR2 SVGEGT. DNA for the CDR3: TGTGCCAGCATCCTTTCGGCAACTAGCGGGGGTCGGGCTTACAATGAGCAGTTCTTC. Protein: CASILSATSGGRAYNEQFF.

This chain uses TRBV20-1 with TRBJ2-7; either TRBD1 or TRBD2 may fit D (5 bases each). Germline CDR1 is DFQATT and CDR2 is SNEGSKA (reference sequence). V was cut by 3 bases and J by 4 bases, with 16 bases left in between. The CDR3 extends over 14 amino acids. CDR3 in amino acids: CSASGAEGSYEQYF. Written as DNA, the CDR3 is TGCAGTGCTAGTGGTGCAGAGGGGAGTTACGAGCAGTACTTC.

This clonotype was counted ten times or more. The chain links TRBV5-1 to TRBJ1-5, with a weak D call TRBD1 (5 bases). V was clipped by 0 bases and J by 5 bases, with 6 bases between them. The germline CDR1 and CDR2 sequences are SGHRS and YFSETQ. The length of the CDR3 is 13 residues. For the CDR3, the DNA is TGCGCCAGCAGCTTGGGAGGGGATCAGCCCCAGCATTTT. It translates to CASSLGGDQPQHF.

The sample holds a few counts of this clonotype. CDR3 residues: CASRNTYNEQFF. The CDR3 DNA reads as TGTGCCAGCAGAAACACATACAATGAGCAGTTCTTC. The chain couples TRBV6-6 to TRBJ2-1; D unclear. CDR1 is MNHNY and CDR2 is SVGAGI in the germline V gene (reference sequence). With 6 bases removed from V and 4 bases from J, the gap between germline ends came to 7 bases. The CDR3 is 12 amino acids.

Only a few counts were recorded for this clonotype. The V call is TRBV25-1, the J call TRBJ2-4, with 10 bases aligning to TRBD1. The trim removed 7 bases at V and 8 bases at J, leaving 8 bases unmatched. CDR1 is MGHDK and CDR2 is SYGVNS in the germline V gene. The CDR3 is 14 amino acids. The DNA of the CDR3 is TGTGCCAGCACTCCGGGACAGGGGTCCGACATTCAGTACTTC. Translation: CASTPGQGSDIQYF.

There are a few counts of this clonotype. J is TRBJ2-1 and V is TRBV19, with D perhaps given as TRBD1 or TRBD2 (6 bases each). Germline V gives CDR1 LNHDA, CDR2 SQIVND (reference sequence). The length of the CDR3 is 12 residues. Trimming removed 3 bases from V and 10 bases from J, with 10 bases in between. The DNA for the CDR3 is TGTGCCAGTAGTATTGTCGGGGGCGAGCAGTTCTTC. Translation: CASSIVGGEQFF.